These T cell receptor beta chains were read from a single sample in a study of blood T cell repertoires in COVID-19. Assay: immunoSEQ multiplex PCR; the TCRdb copy retains only in-frame clones and omits some. The data show roughly 200,000 clones, 75% to 90% seen once. Sample: PBMCs or T cells enriched from blood (not recorded which). The receptors originated from a man aged 40-49 years who had recovered from COVID-19. The CDR3 runs from the conserved cysteine through the conserved F or W. The order of the fields is V gene, J gene, D gene, clone size, CDR3 DNA, CDR3 protein. D genes are given only for firm matches. Part of the rows lack a size; the others show once, few, many or a class for expanded clones.

TRBV19,TRBJ2-7,.,once,TGTGCCAGTAGTATAGTAACGGCGGGGATAAACTACGAGCAGTACTTC,CASSIVTAGINYEQYF
TRBV11-2,TRBJ1-2,TRBD1,once,TGTGCCAGCAGCTCAGGACAGGGTAGTTTGGGCTACACCTTC,CASSSGQGSLGYTF
TRBV29-1,TRBJ1-3,.,.,TGCAGCGTTCAGGGGTCGTCGAGCTCTGGAAACACCATATATTTT,CSVQGSSSSGNTIYF
TRBV3-1/TRBV3-2,TRBJ2-4,.,.,TGTGCCAGCAGCCAAAGGAGGGGCTTAGCCAAAAACATTCAGTACTTC,CASSQRRGLAKNIQYF
TRBV18,TRBJ1-3,TRBD1,.,TGTGCCAGCTCACCACGGGACAGGGTTGATGGAAACACCATATATTTT,CASSPRDRVDGNTIYF
TRBV15,TRBJ2-1,TRBD1,once,TGTGCCACCAGCAGGGACAGGGGCAATGAGCAGTTCTTC,CATSRDRGNEQFF
TRBV11-3,TRBJ1-3,.,.,TGTGCCAGCAGCTCACAGGGACCCTCTGGAAACACCATATATTTT,CASSSQGPSGNTIYF
TRBV29-1,TRBJ1-4,TRBD1,.,TGCAGCGTTGGGGGGACAGCTAATGAAAAACTGTTTTTT,CSVGGTANEKLFF
TRBV23-1,TRBJ2-7,TRBD1,.,TGCGCCAGCAGTCGAAGTTCCCCCGATAATCTTGCACCCGGGACAGGGACCTACGAGCAGTACTTC,CASSRSSPDNLAPGTGTYEQYF
TRBV27,TRBJ1-1,.,few,TGTGCCAGCAGTTTGTCACGGCAGGGAAACACTGAAGCTTTCTTT,CASSLSRQGNTEAFF
TRBV2,TRBJ1-1,TRBD1,.,TGTGCCAGCTCCATGACAGGGCAAAACACTGAAGCTTTCTTT,CASSMTGQNTEAFF
TRBV11-3,TRBJ2-5,.,.,TGTGCCAGCAGCCTTCACAGGGCCCAAGAGACCCAGTACTTC,CASSLHRAQETQYF
TRBV7-9,TRBJ2-7,.,.,TGTGCCAGCAGCTTAGGTTCCGGGTTCGGTGAGCAGTACTTC,CASSLGSGFGEQYF
TRBV9,TRBJ2-3,.,.,TGTGCCAGCAGCGAGAGGGCTACAGATACGCAGTATTTT,CASSERATDTQYF
TRBV6-5,TRBJ1-1,TRBD1,.,TGTGCCAGCAGAGGGACAGGCAATCAAGCTTTCTTT,CASRGTGNQAFF
TRBV7-9,TRBJ1-5,.,once,TGTGCCAGCAGAAAAGGAACAGGGCTGGAGCCCCAGCATTTT,CASRKGTGLEPQHF
TRBV3-1/TRBV3-2,TRBJ2-7,TRBD2,.,TGTGCCAGCAGCCGGACAGCGGGAGTCGTATTCGACGAGCAGTACTTC,CASSRTAGVVFDEQYF
TRBV7-9,TRBJ1-5,TRBD1,few,TGTGCCAGCAGCAATACGGGACAGGGTTACAATCAGCCCCAGCATTTT,CASSNTGQGYNQPQHF
TRBV29-1,TRBJ1-4,.,.,TGCACCCACTCGAGTGGTGAAAAACTGTTTTTT,CTHSSGEKLFF
TRBV20-1,TRBJ1-1,.,few,TGCAGTGCTAGTCAGAGTCGGGGGATGAACACTGAAGCTTTCTTT,CSASQSRGMNTEAFF
TRBV28,TRBJ2-6,.,.,TGTGCCAGCAGTTATGGGGCAGGGAACTCTGGGGCCAACGTCCTGACTTTC,CASSYGAGNSGANVLTF
TRBV29-1,TRBJ1-1,.,.,TGCAGCGGCGGACAGACTCTGAACACTGAAGCTTTCTTT,CSGGQTLNTEAFF
TRBV30,TRBJ1-1,.,few,TGTGCCTGGAGTGTACCCAGGGCCAACACTGAAGCTTTCTTT,CAWSVPRANTEAFF
TRBV18,TRBJ1-6,.,.,TGTGCCAGCTCACCACAGGGGTCCTATAATTCACCCCTCCACTTT,CASSPQGSYNSPLHF
TRBV3-1/TRBV3-2,TRBJ2-5,TRBD2,.,TGTGCCAGCAGCCACGGACTAGCGGGACCCCTTTCCCAAGAGACCCAGTACTTC,CASSHGLAGPLSQETQYF
TRBV3-1/TRBV3-2,TRBJ2-5,TRBD2,.,TGTGCCAGCAGCCACTCCAGCGGGAGCCAAGAGACCCAGTACTTC,CASSHSSGSQETQYF
TRBV15,TRBJ1-1,.,.,TGTGCCACCAGCAGAGTAGGGAACAGGGTAGAAGCTTTCTTT,CATSRVGNRVEAFF